A single sample is the source of the 3 T cell receptor beta chains below, sequenced in a study of PD-L1 blockade in urothelial cancer. Time point reported: peripheral blood 6 weeks after treatment start. The data were produced by immunoSEQ multiplex PCR, yet TCRdb's version contains in-frame clones alone and is incomplete. The sample records 50,000 or so clones, over 75% being singletons. Sample: PBMCs, taken around atezolizumab (anti-PD-L1) treatment. The receptors come from a man over 45 with urothelial cancer.

This chain joins TRBV9 and TRBJ1-2; D remains unclear. This CDR3 is 11 amino acids long. Germline V CDR1 and CDR2: SGDLS, YYNGEE. Trimming removed 0 bases at V and 9 bases at J, with 6 bases between. The CDR3 protein is CASSVGSSYTF. For the CDR3, the DNA is TGTGCCAGCAGCGTAGGTAGTAGCTACACCTTC.

V gene TRBV5-6 combines with J gene TRBJ2-5; 8 bases match TRBD1. The V gene end was trimmed by 1 base and the J gene end by 5 bases; junction bases not matched to a gene: 7. CDR1 is SGHDT and CDR2 is YYEEEE in the germline V gene. The CDR3 extends over 15 amino acids. The CDR3 here is CASSLSAGGGETQYF. The CDR3 coding sequence is TGTGCCAGCAGCTTGTCGGCAGGGGGCGGGGAGACCCAGTACTTC.

This clone has more than one count but fewer than ten. V gene TRBV6-1 combines with J gene TRBJ2-5; weak D call: TRBD2 (6 bases). Trimming cost V 3 bases and J 5 bases, with 13 bases left between them. The length of the CDR3 is 14 residues. Germline V CDR1 and CDR2: MNHNS, SASEGT. CDR3: CASSEDYPMETQYF. CDR3 bases: TGTGCCAGCAGTGAGGACTACCCGATGGAGACCCAGTACTTC.